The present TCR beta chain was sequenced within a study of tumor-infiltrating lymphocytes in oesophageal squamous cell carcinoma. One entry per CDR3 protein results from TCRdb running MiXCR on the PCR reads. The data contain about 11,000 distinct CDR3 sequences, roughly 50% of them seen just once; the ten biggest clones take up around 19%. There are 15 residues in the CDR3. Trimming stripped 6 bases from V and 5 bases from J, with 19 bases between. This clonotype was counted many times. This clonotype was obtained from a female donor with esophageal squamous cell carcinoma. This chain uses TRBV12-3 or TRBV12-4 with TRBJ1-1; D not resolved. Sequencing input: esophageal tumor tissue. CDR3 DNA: TGTGCCAGCAGCCCCTCGACACCAGTTGGAACTGAAGCTTTCTTT. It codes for CASSPSTPVGTEAFF.